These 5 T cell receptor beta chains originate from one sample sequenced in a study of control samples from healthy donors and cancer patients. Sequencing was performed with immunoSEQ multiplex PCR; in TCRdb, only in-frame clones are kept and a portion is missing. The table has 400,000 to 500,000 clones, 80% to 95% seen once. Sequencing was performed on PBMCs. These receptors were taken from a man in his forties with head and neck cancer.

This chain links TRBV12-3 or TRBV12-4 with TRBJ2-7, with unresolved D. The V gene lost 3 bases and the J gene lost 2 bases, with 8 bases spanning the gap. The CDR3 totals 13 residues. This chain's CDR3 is CASSLSRPYEQYF. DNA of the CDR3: TGTGCCAGCAGTTTGTCTCGGCCCTACGAGCAGTACTTC.

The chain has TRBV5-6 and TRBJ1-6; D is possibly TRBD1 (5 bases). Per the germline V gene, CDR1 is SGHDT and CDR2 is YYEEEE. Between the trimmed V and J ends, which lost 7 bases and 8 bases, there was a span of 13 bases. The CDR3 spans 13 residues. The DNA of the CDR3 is TGTGCCAGCGGCACGGCCAGGGATTCACCCCTCCACTTT. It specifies CASGTARDSPLHF.

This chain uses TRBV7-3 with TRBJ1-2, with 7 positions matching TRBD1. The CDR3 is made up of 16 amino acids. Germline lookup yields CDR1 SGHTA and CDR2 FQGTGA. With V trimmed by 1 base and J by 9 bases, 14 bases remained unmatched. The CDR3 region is CASSLNPGTAGGSYTF. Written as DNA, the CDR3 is TGTGCCAGCAGCTTAAACCCCGGGACAGCGGGGGGGAGCTACACCTTC.

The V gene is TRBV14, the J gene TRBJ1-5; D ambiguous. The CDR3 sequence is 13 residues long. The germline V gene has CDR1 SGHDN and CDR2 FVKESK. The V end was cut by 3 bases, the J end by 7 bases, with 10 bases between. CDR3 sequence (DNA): TGTGCCAGCAGCCATGGCCCCGGGCAGCCCCAGCATTTT. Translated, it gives CASSHGPGQPQHF.

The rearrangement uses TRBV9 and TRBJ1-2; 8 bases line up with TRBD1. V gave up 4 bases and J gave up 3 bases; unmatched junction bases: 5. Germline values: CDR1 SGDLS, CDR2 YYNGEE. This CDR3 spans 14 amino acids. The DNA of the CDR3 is TGTGCCAGCAGCATCCTACAGGGGGACTATGGCTACACCTTC. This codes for CASSILQGDYGYTF.